This entry describes one TCR beta chain. These data are taken from a study of cytomegalovirus exposure and HLA in healthy donors. Donors had nominal health at sampling but likely had unrecorded immune exposures. The PCR employed 60 Vbeta primers together with 13 Jbeta primers. Using immunoSEQ multiplex PCR, the repertoire was profiled, and TCRdb retains in-frame clones only, with some absent. There are 150,000 to 200,000 clones in the sample; roughly 77% occur only once, and about 7.7% lies in the top ten. The receptor was derived from a woman aged 40 to 50 in good health and CMV-seropositive. Material: PBMCs.

Here the CDR3 DNA reads TGTGCCAGCAGCTTTAGGACAGGGGGCACCACTGAAGCTTTCTTT. Amino acid sequence: CASSFRTGGTTEAFF. This chain links TRBV5-4 with TRBJ1-1, with 11 bases fitting TRBD1. CDR3 length equals 15 residues. CDR1 is SGHNT, CDR2 YYREEE, per germline (reference sequence). Germline trimming cut 2 bases from V and 4 bases from J; bases unmatched to any gene: 4. The full variable domain, completed using reference TRBV5-4 and TRBJ1-1, is ETGVTQSPTHLIKTRGQQVTLRCSSQSGHNTVSWYQQALGQGPQFIFQYYREEENGRGNFPPRFSGLQFPNYSSELNVNALELDDSALYLCASSFRTGGTTEAFFGQGTRLTVV.